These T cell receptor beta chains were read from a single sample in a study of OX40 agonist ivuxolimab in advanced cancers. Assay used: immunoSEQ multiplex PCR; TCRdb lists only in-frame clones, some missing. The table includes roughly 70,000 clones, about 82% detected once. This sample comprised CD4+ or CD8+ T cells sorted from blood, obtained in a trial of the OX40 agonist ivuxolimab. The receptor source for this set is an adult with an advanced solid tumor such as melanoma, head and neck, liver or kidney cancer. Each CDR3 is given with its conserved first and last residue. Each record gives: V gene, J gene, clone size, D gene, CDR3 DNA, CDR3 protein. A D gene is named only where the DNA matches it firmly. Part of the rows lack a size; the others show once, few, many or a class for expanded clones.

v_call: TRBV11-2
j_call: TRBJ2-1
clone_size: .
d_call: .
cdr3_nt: TGTGCCAGCAGCTTAGACCATCTCTACAATGAGCAGTTCTTC
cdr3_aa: CASSLDHLYNEQFF

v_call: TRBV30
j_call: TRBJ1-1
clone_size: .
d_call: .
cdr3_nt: TGTGCCTGGAGTGTATTAAACCGCCGGGGCCCTGAAGCTTTCTTT
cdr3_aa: CAWSVLNRRGPEAFF

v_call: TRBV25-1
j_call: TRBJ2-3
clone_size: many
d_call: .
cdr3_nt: TGTGCCAGCACCCCCTCCGGCGGCACAGATACGCAGTATTTT
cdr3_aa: CASTPSGGTDTQYF

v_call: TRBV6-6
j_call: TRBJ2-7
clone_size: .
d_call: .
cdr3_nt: TGTGCCAGCACCAACGGGGGCAGGAACGAGCAGTACTTC
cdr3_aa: CASTNGGRNEQYF

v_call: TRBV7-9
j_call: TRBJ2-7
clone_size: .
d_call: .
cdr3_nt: TGTGCCAGCAGCTCCCCAGCGGCCTACGAGCAGTACTTC
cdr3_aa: CASSSPAAYEQYF

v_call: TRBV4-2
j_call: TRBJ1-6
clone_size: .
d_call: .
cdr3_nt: TGTGCCAGCAGCCAAGGGAATTCACCCCTCCACTTT
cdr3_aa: CASSQGNSPLHF

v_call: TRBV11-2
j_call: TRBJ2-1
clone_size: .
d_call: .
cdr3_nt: TGTGCCAGCAGCTTAGCCGGGGGGCAGGACGATGAGCAGTTCTTC
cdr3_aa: CASSLAGGQDDEQFF

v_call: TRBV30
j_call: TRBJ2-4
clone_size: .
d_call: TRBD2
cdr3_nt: TGTGCCTGGAGTTTAGGGAGGGGAGCCAAAAACATTCAGTACTTC
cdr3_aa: CAWSLGRGAKNIQYF

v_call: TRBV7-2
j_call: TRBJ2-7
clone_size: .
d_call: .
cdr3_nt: TGTGCCACCTTCAGAGACGAGCAGTACTTC
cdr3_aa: CATFRDEQYF

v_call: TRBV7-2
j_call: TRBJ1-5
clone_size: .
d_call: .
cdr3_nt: TGTGCCAGCAGCTTCTCGGCGACAGGCAATCAGCCCCAGCATTTT
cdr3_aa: CASSFSATGNQPQHF

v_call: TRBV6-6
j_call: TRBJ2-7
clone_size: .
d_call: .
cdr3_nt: TGTGCCAGCAGTCCCCAATACGCCGAGCAGTACTTC
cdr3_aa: CASSPQYAEQYF

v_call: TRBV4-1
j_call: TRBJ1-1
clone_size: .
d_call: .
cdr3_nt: TGCGCCAGCAGCCAAGCCCCGTCGACGGCCTCGTCGACTGAAGCTTTCTTT
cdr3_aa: CASSQAPSTASSTEAFF

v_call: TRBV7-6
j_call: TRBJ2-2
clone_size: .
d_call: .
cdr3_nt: TGTGCCAGCAGCTTCAGGGTATACGGGGAGCTGTTTTTT
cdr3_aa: CASSFRVYGELFF

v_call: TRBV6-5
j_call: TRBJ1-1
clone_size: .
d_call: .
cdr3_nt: TGTGCCAGCAGTTACTCGGGGCAGGGCATTAACACTGAAGCTTTCTTT
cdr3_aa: CASSYSGQGINTEAFF

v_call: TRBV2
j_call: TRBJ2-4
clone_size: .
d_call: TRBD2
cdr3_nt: TGTGCCAGTTTCGCTAGCGGGGGGGAACTCAAAAACATTCAGTACTTC
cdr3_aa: CASFASGGELKNIQYF

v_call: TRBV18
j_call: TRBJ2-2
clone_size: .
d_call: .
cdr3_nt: TGTGCCAGCCCCCGGGACCTCACCGGGGAGCTGTTTTTT
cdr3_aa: CASPRDLTGELFF

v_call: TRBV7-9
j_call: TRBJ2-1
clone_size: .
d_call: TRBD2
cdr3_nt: TGTGCCAGCAGCTTAGGCGGGGGAATCTACAATGAGCAGTTCTTC
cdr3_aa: CASSLGGGIYNEQFF

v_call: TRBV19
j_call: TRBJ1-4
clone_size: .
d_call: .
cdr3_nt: TGTGCCAGTAGTATGAGTTGGGGCCGCGGGGAGAATGAAAAACTGTTTTTT
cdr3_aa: CASSMSWGRGENEKLFF

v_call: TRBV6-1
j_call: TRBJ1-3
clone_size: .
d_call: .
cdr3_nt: TGTGCCAGCAACTTCCTCGAAAACACCATATATTTT
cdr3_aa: CASNFLENTIYF

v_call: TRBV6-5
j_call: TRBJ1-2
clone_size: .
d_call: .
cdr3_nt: TGTGCCAGCAGTCCGGGAGGGGAGGGCTATGGCTACACCTTC
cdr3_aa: CASSPGGEGYGYTF

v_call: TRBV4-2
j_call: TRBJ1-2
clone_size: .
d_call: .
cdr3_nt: TGTGCCAGCAGCCAGGGGTTGAGTGGCTACACCTTC
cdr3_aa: CASSQGLSGYTF

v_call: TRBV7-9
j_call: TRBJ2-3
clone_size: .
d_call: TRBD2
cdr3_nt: TGTGCCAGCAGCGCCGGGACTAGCGGGAGTAACACAGATACGCAGTATTTT
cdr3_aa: CASSAGTSGSNTDTQYF

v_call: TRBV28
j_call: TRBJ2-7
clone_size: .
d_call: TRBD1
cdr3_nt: TGTGCCAGCAGAGGTCGAGGTGAGGGGGCTGCCTCCTACGAGCAGTACTTC
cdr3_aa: CASRGRGEGAASYEQYF

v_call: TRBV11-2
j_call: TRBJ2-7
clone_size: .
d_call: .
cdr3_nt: TGTGCCAGCAGCTTAGAGGCAGGGGCCTCCTACGAGCAGTACTTC
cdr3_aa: CASSLEAGASYEQYF

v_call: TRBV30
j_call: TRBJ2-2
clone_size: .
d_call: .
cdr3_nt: TGTGCCCGCTCATCGGGGGCGAACACCGGGGAGCTGTTTTTT
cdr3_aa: CARSSGANTGELFF

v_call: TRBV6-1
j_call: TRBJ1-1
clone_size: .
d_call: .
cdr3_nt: TGTGCCAGCAGTGAAAGCTGGGCCAGTGATGAAGCTTTCTTT
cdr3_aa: CASSESWASDEAFF

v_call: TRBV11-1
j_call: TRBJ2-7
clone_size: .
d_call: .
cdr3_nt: TGTGCCAGCAGCTCTGGGGTGGGGACGGGGACCTACGAGCAGTACTTC
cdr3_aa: CASSSGVGTGTYEQYF

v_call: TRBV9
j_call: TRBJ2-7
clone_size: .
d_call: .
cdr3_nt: TGTGCCAGCAGCGTTGGGAACTCCTACGAGCAGTACTTC
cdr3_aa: CASSVGNSYEQYF

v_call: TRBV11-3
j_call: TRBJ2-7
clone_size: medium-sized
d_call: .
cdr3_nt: TGTGCCAGCAGCTTAATGTCATACGAGCAGTACTTC
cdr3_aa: CASSLMSYEQYF

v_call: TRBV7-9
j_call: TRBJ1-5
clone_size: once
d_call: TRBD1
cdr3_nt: TGTGCCAGCAGCTTAGGGACAGGAGGGAATCAGCCCCAGCATTTT
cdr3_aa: CASSLGTGGNQPQHF

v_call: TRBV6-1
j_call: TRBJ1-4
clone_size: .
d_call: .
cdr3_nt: TGTGCCAGCAGTGATGTAGGGGAAGAAAAACTGTTTTTT
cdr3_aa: CASSDVGEEKLFF

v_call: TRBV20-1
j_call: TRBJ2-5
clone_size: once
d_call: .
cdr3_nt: TGCAGTGCTATTGTCAAAGAGACCCAGTACTTC
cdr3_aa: CSAIVKETQYF

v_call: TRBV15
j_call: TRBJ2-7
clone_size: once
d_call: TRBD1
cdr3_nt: TGTGCCACCAGCATTCCCGGGACAGGAATCCACGAGCAGTACTTC
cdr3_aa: CATSIPGTGIHEQYF

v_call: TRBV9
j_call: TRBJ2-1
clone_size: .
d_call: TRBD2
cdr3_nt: TGTGCCAGCAGCGCTCGGGGGACTAGCGAACAGTTCTTC
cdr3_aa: CASSARGTSEQFF

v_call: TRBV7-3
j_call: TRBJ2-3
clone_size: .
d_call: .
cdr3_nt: TGTGCCAGCAGCCCAGACAGGACCCGCACAGATACGCAGTATTTT
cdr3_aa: CASSPDRTRTDTQYF

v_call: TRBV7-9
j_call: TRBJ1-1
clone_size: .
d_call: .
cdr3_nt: TGTGCCAGCAGCTTAGGTGAGGGGAGAGGAGCTTTCTTT
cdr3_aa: CASSLGEGRGAFF

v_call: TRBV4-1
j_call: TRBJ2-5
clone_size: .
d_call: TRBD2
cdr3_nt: TGCGCCAGCAGGTCCCAGCGGGGGATTCAAGAGACCCAGTACTTC
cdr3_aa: CASRSQRGIQETQYF

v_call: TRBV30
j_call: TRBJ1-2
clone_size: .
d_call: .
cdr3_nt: TGTGCCTGGAGTGTACTTTACCTGCATGGCTACACCTTC
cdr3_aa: CAWSVLYLHGYTF

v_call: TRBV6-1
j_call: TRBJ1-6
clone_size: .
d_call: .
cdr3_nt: TGTGCCAGCACAGCACCCAATTCACCCCTCCACTTT
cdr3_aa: CASTAPNSPLHF

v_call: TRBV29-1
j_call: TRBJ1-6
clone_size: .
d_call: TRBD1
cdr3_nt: TGCAGCGTCGGGGAGGGGGCAAATTCACCCCTCCACTTT
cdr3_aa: CSVGEGANSPLHF

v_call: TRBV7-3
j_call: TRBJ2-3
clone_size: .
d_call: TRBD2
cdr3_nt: TGTGCCCCCCCGGGGGGGAAGGCGACAGATACGCAGTATTTT
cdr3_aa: CAPPGGKATDTQYF

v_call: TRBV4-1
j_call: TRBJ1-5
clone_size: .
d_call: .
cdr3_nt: TGCGCCAGCAGCCGTTCCGACAGAAATCAGCCCCAGCATTTT
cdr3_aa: CASSRSDRNQPQHF

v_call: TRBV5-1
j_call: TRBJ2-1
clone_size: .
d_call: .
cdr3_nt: TGCGCCAGCAGCTTTCCCCGGACCTACAATGAGCAGTTCTTC
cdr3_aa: CASSFPRTYNEQFF

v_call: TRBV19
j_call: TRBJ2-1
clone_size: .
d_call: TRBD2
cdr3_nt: TGTGCCAGTAGTAAAAGGGCGAGCGGGAGGGCGGGCAATGAGCAGTTCTTC
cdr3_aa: CASSKRASGRAGNEQFF

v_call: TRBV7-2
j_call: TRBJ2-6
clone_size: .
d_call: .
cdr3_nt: TGTGCCAGCAGCTTAGAAGGGGTCAACTCTGGGGCCAACGTCCTGACTTTC
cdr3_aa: CASSLEGVNSGANVLTF

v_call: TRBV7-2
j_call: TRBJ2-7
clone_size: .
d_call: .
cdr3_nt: TGTGCCAGCAGCTTAGACAGGGAAAGGCGCGAGCAGTACTTC
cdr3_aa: CASSLDRERREQYF

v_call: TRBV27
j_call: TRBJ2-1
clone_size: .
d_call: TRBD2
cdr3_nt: TGTGCCAGTGGGATCACTAGCGGAGTCTACAATGAGCAGTTCTTC
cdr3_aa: CASGITSGVYNEQFF

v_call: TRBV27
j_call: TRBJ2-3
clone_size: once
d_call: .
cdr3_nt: TGTGCCAGCAGGTCACGGGGCCTGAGCACAGATACGCAGTATTTT
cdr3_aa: CASRSRGLSTDTQYF

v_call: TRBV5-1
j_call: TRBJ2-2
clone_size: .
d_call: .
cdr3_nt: TGCGCCAGCAGCACGTCAGCGGTAGCCGGGGAGCTGTTTTTT
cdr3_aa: CASSTSAVAGELFF

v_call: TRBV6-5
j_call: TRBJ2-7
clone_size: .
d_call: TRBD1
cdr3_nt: TGTGCCAGCAGTTACTCGGACAGGGGATACGAGCAGTACTTC
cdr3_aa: CASSYSDRGYEQYF

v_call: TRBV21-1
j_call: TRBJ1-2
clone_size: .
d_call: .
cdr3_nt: TGTGCCAGCAGCTTTACAGGGTCCTACACCTTC
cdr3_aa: CASSFTGSYTF

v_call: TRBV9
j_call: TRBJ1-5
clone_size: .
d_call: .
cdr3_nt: TGTGCCAGCAGCGTAGAACCAGGGCTCAATCAGCCCCAGCATTTT
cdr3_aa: CASSVEPGLNQPQHF

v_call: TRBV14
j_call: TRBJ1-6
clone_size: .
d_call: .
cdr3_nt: TGTGCCAGCAGCCAAGTGGCAGGAAGTAATTCACCCCTCCACTTT
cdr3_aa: CASSQVAGSNSPLHF

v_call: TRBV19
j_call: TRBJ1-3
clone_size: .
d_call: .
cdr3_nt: TGTGCCAGTAGAACGACAGGAACAAACACCATATATTTT
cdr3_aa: CASRTTGTNTIYF

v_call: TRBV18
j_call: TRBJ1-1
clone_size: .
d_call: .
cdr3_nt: TGTGCCAGCTCACCTCTCCGGGCAGGGAAGTTATATCGGCCTGAAGCTTTCTTT
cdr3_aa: CASSPLRAGKLYRPEAFF

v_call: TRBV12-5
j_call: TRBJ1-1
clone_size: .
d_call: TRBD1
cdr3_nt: TGTGCTAGTGGACGGACAGGATTTGAAGCTTTCTTT
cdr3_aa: CASGRTGFEAFF

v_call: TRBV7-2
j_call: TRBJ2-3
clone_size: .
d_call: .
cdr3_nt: TGTGCCAGCACCTCCCCGGGCCTCGATACGCAGTATTTT
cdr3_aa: CASTSPGLDTQYF